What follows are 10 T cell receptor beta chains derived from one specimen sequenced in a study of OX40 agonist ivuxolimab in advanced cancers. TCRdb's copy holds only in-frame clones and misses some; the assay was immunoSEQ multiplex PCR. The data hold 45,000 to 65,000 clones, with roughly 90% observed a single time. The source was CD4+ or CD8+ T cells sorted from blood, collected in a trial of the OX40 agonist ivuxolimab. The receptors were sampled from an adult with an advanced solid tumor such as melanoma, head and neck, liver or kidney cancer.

This CDR3 reads CASSLIGLSSVDEQYF. CDR3 nucleotide sequence: TGTGCCAGCTCACTAATCGGACTGTCCTCGGTGGACGAGCAGTACTTC. The gene calls are TRBV18 and TRBJ2-7; tentatively, D is TRBD2 (5 bases). V dropped 4 bases and J dropped 5 bases, with 21 bases sitting between them. Germline lookup yields CDR1 KGHSH and CDR2 LQKENI. This CDR3 comprises 16 residues. The whole variable domain, remainder taken from reference TRBV18 and TRBJ2-7, is NAGVMQNPRHLVRRRGQEARLRCSPMKGHSHVYWYRQLPEEGLKFMVYLQKENIIDESGMPKERFSAEFPKEGPSILRIQQVVRGDSAAYFCASSLIGLSSVDEQYFGPGTRLTVT.

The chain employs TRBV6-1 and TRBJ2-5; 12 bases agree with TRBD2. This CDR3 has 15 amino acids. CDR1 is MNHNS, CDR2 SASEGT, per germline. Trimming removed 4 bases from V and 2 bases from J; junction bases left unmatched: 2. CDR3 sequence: CASSGLAGVQETQYF. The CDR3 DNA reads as TGTGCCAGCAGTGGACTAGCGGGGGTACAAGAGACCCAGTACTTC.

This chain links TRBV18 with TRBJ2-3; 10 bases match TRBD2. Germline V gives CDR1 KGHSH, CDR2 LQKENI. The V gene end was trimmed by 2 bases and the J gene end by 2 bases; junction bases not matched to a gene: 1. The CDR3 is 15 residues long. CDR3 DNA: TGTGCCAGCTCACCAGGACTAGCGGACACAGATACGCAGTATTTT. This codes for CASSPGLADTDTQYF.

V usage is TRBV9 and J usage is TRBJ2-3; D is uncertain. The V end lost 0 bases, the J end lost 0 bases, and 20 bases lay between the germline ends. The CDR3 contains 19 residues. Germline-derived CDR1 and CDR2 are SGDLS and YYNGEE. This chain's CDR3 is CASSVGPGAPFTSTDTQYF. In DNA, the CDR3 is TGTGCCAGCAGCGTAGGTCCAGGCGCACCATTCACTAGCACAGATACGCAGTATTTT.

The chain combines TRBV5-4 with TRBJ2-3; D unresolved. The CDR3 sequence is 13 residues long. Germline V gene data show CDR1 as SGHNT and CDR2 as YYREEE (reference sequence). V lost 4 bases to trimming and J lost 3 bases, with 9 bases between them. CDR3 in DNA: TGTGCCAGCAGCCCGATGCGGACAGATACGCAGTATTTT. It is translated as CASSPMRTDTQYF. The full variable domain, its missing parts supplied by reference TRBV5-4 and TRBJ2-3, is ETGVTQSPTHLIKTRGQQVTLRCSSQSGHNTVSWYQQALGQGPQFIFQYYREEENGRGNFPPRFSGLQFPNYSSELNVNALELDDSALYLCASSPMRTDTQYFGPGTRLTVL.

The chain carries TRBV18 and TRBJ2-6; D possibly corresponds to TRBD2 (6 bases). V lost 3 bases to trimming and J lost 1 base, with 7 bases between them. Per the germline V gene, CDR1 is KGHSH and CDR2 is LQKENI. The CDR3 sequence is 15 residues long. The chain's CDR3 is CASSPGRSGANVLTF. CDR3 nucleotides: TGTGCCAGCTCACCGGGGAGGTCTGGGGCCAACGTCCTGACTTTC.

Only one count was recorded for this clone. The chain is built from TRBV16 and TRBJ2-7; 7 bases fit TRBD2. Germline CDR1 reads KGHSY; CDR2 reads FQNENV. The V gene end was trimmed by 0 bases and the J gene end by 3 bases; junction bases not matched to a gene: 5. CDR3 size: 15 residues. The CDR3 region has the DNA TGTGCCAGCAGCCAATCCGGCGGGAGCTACTACGAGCAGTACTTC. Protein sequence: CASSQSGGSYYEQYF.

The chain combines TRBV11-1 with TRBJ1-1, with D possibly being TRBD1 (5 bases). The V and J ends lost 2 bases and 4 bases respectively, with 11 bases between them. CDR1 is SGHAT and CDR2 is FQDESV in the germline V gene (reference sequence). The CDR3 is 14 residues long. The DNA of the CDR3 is TGTGCCAGCAGCTTAACGGAAGGGGCCACTGAAGCTTTCTTT. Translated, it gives CASSLTEGATEAFF. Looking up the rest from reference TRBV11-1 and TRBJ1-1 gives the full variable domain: EAEVAQSPRYKITEKSQAVAFWCDPISGHATLYWYRQILGQGPELLVQFQDESVVDDSQLPKDRFSAERLKGVDSTLKIQPAELGDSAMYLCASSLTEGATEAFFGQGTRLTVV.

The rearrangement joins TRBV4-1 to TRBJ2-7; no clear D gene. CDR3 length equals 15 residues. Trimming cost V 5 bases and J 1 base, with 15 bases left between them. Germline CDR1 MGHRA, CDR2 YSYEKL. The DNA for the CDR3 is TGCGCCAGCAGCACCGCCTATCTTGGGTCCTACGAGCAGTACTTC. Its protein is CASSTAYLGSYEQYF.

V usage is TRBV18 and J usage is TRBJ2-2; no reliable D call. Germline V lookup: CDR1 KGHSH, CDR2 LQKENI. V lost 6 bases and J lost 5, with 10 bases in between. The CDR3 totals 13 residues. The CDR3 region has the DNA TGTGCCAGCTCCCTTAAGACGACCGGGGAGCTGTTTTTT. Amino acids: CASSLKTTGELFF.